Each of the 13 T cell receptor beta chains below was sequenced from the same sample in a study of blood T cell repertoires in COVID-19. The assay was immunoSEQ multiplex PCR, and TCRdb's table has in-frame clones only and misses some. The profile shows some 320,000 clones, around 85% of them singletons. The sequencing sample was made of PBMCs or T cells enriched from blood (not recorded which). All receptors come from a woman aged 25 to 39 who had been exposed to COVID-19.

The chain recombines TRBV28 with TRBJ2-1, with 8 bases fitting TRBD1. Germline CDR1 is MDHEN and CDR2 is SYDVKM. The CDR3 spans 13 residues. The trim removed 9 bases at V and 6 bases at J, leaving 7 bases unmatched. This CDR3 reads CASTQGVVNEQFF. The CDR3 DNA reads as TGTGCCAGTACACAGGGGGTAGTCAATGAGCAGTTCTTC.

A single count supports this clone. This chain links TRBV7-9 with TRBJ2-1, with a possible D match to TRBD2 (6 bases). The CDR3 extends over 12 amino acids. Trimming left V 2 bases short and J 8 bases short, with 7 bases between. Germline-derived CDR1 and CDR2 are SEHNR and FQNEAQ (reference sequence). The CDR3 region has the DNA TGTGCCAGCAGCTTAACGGGAGATGAGCAGTTCTTC. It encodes CASSLTGDEQFF.

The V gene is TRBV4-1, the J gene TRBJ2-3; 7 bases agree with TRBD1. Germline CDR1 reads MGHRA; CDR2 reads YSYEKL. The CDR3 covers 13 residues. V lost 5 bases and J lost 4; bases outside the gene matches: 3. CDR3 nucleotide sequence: TGCGCCAGCAGCAGGGGGCTAGCAGATACGCAGTATTTT. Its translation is CASSRGLADTQYF.

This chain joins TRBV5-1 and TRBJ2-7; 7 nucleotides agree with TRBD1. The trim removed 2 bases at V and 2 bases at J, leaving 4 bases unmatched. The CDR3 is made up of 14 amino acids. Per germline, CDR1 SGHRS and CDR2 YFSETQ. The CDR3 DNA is TGCGCCAGCAGCTTCCGGGGACAGACCTACGAGCAGTACTTC. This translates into CASSFRGQTYEQYF.

CDR3 in DNA: TGTGCCAGCAGCTTGGGACAGGGATTAGAAAAACTGTTTTTT. Encoded protein: CASSLGQGLEKLFF. The J gene is TRBJ1-4, the V gene TRBV5-5; TRBD1 matches at 7 bases. The CDR3 loop spans 14 amino acids. The germline CDR1 and CDR2 sequences are SGHKS and YYEKEE (reference sequence). V lost 0 bases and J lost 8; bases outside the gene matches: 4.

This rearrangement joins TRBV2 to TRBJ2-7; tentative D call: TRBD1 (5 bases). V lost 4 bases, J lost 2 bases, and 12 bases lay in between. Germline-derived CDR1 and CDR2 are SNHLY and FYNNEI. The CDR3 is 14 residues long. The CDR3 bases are TGTGCCAGCAGTGGGACAAGGAATGCCTACGAGCAGTACTTC. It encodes CASSGTRNAYEQYF.

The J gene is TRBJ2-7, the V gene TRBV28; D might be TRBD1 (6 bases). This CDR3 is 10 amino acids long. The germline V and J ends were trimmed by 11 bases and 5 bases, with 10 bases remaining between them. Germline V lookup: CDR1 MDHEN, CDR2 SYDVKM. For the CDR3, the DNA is TGTGCCTCGGGGACAAACGAGCAGTACTTC. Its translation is CASGTNEQYF.

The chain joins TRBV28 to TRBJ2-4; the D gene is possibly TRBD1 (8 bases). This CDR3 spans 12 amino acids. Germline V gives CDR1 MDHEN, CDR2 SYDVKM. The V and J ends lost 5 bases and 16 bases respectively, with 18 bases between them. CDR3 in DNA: TGTGCCAGCAGTAAAAACAGGGGGGGGAGCTACTTC. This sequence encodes CASSKNRGGSYF.

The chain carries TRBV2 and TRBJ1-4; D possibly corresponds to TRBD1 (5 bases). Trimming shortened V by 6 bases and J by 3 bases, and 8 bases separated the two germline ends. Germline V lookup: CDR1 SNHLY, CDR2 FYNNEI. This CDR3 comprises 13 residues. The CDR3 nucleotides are TGTGCCAGCAGGGCGGGGGCTAATGAAAAACTGTTTTTT. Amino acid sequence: CASRAGANEKLFF.

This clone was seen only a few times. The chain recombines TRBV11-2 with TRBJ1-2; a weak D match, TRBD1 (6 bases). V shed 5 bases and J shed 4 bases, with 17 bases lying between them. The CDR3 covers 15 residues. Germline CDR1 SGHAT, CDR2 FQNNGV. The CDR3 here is CASSKTGFLTYGYTF. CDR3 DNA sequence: TGTGCCAGCAGCAAAACAGGGTTTTTAACCTATGGCTACACCTTC.

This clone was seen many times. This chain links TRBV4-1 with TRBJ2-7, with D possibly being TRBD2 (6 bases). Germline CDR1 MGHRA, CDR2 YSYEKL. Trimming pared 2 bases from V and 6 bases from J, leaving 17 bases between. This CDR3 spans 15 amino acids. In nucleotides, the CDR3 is TGCGCCAGCAGCCAACCCAGCGGCGTGGGGGGCGAGCAGTACTTC. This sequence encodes CASSQPSGVGGEQYF.

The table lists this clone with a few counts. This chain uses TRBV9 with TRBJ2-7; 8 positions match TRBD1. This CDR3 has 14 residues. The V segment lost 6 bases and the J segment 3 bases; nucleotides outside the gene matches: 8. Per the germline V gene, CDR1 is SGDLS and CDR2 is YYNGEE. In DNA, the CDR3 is TGTGCCAGCAACCCACAGGGGGGAGGCTACGAGCAGTACTTC. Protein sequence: CASNPQGGGYEQYF.

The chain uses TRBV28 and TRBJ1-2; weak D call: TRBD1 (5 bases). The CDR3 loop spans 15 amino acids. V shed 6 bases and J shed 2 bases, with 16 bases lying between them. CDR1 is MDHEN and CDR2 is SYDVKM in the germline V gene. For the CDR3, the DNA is TGTGCCAGCAGCCCAACGGGACTGCTAAACTATGGCTACACCTTC. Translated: CASSPTGLLNYGYTF.